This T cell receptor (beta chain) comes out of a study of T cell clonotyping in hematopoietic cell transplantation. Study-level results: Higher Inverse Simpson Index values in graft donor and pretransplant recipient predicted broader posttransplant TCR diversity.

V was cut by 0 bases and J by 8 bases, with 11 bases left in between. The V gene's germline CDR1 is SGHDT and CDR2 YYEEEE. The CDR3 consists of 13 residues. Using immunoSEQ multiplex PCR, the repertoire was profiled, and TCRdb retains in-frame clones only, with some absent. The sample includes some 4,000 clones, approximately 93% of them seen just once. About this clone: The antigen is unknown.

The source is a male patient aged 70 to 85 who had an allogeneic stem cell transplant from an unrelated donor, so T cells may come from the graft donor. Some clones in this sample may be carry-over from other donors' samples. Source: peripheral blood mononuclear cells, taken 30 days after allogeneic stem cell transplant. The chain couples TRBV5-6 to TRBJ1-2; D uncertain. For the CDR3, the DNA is TGTGCCAGCAGCTTGGGGGGTTTAGTCGGCTACACCTTC. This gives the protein CASSLGGLVGYTF. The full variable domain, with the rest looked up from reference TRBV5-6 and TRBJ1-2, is DAGVTQSPTHLIKTRGQQVTLRCSPKSGHDTVSWYQQALGQGPQFIFQYYEEEERQRGNFPDRFSGHQFPNYSSELNVNALLLGDSALYLCASSLGGLVGYTFGSGTRLTVV.